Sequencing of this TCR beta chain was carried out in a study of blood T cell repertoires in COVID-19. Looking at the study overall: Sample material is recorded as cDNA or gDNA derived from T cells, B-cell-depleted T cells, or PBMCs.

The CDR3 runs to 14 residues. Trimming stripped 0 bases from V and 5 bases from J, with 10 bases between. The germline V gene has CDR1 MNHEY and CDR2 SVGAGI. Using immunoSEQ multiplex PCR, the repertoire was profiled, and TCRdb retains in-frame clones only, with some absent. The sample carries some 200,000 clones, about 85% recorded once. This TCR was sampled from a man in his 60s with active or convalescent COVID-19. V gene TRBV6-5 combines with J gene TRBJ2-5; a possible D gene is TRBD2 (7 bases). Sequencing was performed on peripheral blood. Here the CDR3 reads CASSYSGGLETQYF. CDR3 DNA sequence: TGTGCCAGCAGTTACTCGGGGGGGCTCGAGACCCAGTACTTC.